This T cell receptor (beta chain) was captured by sequencing in a study of graft-versus-host responses after intestinal transplantation. General observations from the study: Allografts from individuals with graft-donor T cell macrochimerism displayed high graft-versus-host to host-versus-graft clonal ratios.

TCRdb keeps only in-frame clones here, not all; method: immunoSEQ multiplex PCR. The profile shows approximately 49,000 clones, approximately 95% of them singletons. CDR1 and CDR2 (germline): SGHDT, YYEEEE. Between the trimmed V and J ends, which lost 4 bases and 0 bases, there was a span of 12 bases. The CDR3 runs to 15 residues. This clone was picked up one time. No antigen is known for it. The chain combines TRBV5-6 with TRBJ2-3; D is perhaps TRBD1 (6 bases). This clonotype was obtained from a human donor who was the organ donor for an intestinal transplant. The material was unstimulated CD8+ T cells sorted from spleen or lymph node cells, obtained before transplant. The CDR3 DNA reads as TGTGCCAGCAGCGAGGGACACCCTAGCACAGATACGCAGTATTTT. Amino acid sequence: CASSEGHPSTDTQYF.